The 22 T cell receptor beta chains below were found in one sample sequenced in a study of beta chain features in type 1 diabetes. Study outcomes and limitations: Moderately but significantly shorter TCRB CDR3s were found in Type 1 diabetes patients in all four CD4+ subsets.

These TCRs' antigens remain unknown. The entirety of the isolated RNA underwent reverse transcription, so expressed TCRB transcripts were sequenced. Measured with immunoSEQ multiplex PCR; TCRdb has only the in-frame clones, and not every one. The sample shows hundreds of thousands of clones, over 12% of them seen only once. Material: naive CD4+ T cells from blood. The origin of the receptors is a man aged 18 to 29 with type 1 diabetes.

The chain joins TRBV20-1 to TRBJ1-1; D ambiguous. Trimming stripped 4 bases from V and 10 bases from J, with 13 bases between. This CDR3 spans 11 amino acids. The V gene's germline CDR1 is DFQATT and CDR2 SNEGSKA (reference sequence). The DNA of the CDR3 is TGCAGTGCTACCGGCCCCTTGGCAGCTTTCTTT. Its translation: CSATGPLAAFF.

This clone was picked up one time. Different DNA sequences within this sample yield the same CDR3. V gene TRBV6-1 combines with J gene TRBJ2-3, with a possible D match to TRBD2 (6 bases). V gave up 6 bases and J gave up 3 bases, with 10 bases separating them. The CDR3 sequence is 13 residues long. In germline, CDR1 is MNHNS, CDR2 SASEGT. CDR3 DNA sequence: TGTGCCAGCAGCCGGGGGAGTACAGATACGCAGTATTTT. Encoded protein: CASSRGSTDTQYF.

In its sample, this clone was seen a few times. The sample has other DNA sequences that encode this CDR3 too. CDR3 DNA: TGCGCCAGCAGCTTGGCGCCAGGCACAGATACGCAGTATTTT. Encoded protein: CASSLAPGTDTQYF. The rearrangement uses TRBV5-1 and TRBJ2-3; D is uncertain. This CDR3 is 14 amino acids long. Germline values: CDR1 SGHRS, CDR2 YFSETQ. The ends were cut back, 0 bases at V and 1 base at J, with 6 bases in the middle.

This chain joins TRBV10-3 and TRBJ1-1; 7 positions match TRBD1. The CDR3 has 15 residues. V trimming: 0 bases; J trimming: 1 base; junction bases outside the gene matches: 2. Germline values: CDR1 ENHRY, CDR2 SYGVKD. Here the CDR3 DNA reads TGTGCCATCAGTGAGTCGGACAGGTCGAACACTGAAGCTTTCTTT. This encodes CAISESDRSNTEAFF.

Only a few counts were recorded for this clone. The gene calls are TRBV9 and TRBJ2-1, with D possibly being TRBD2 (6 bases). The germline V and J ends were trimmed by 0 bases and 7 bases, with 8 bases remaining between them. Germline CDR1 reads SGDLS; CDR2 reads YYNGEE. CDR3 length: 13 residues. The CDR3 sequence: CASSVGTTNEQFF. The CDR3 region has the DNA TGTGCCAGCAGCGTAGGGACTACTAATGAGCAGTTCTTC.

The chain employs TRBV27 and TRBJ2-1; 7 nucleotides agree with TRBD1. Trimming at V came to 3 bases and at J to 7 bases, leaving 3 bases not matched to a gene. CDR1 MNHEY and CDR2 SMNVEV come from the germline V gene (reference sequence). This CDR3 contains 13 residues. CDR3 sequence reads: CASSLKQGNEQFF. CDR3 nucleotide sequence: TGTGCCAGCAGTTTGAAACAGGGGAATGAGCAGTTCTTC.

The chain couples TRBV25-1 to TRBJ2-4, with D hard to call. Trimming removed 3 bases from V and 1 base from J, with 10 bases in between. The germline gives CDR1 MGHDK, CDR2 SYGVNS. This CDR3 is built from 15 residues. CDR3 DNA sequence: TGTGCCAGCAGTGAGGTCCGTAGGGCCAAAAACATTCAGTACTTC. It codes for CASSEVRRAKNIQYF.

V gene TRBV9 combines with J gene TRBJ2-1; D uncertain. The germline V and J ends were trimmed by 0 bases and 3 bases, with 4 bases remaining between them. Germline V CDR1 and CDR2: SGDLS, YYNGEE. This CDR3 is 13 amino acids long. The CDR3 loop reads CASSVEIYNEQFF. Here the CDR3 DNA reads TGTGCCAGCAGCGTAGAGATCTACAATGAGCAGTTCTTC.

V usage is TRBV2 and J usage is TRBJ1-4, with D unresolved. This CDR3 comprises 14 residues. Trimming cost V 5 bases and J 10 bases, with 17 bases left between them. The germline gives CDR1 SNHLY, CDR2 FYNNEI. The CDR3 DNA sequence: TGTGCCAGCAGTTTCAACCACGGAAACGGAAAACTGTTTTTT. This sequence encodes CASSFNHGNGKLFF.

This chain uses TRBV12-5 with TRBJ2-1, with TRBD2 as a possible D gene (6 bases). CDR1 is LGHNT and CDR2 is FRNRAP in the germline V gene. The CDR3 covers 13 residues. Trimming removed 5 bases at V and 8 bases at J, with 13 bases between. CDR3 in amino acids: CASGPSGSDEQFF. CDR3 DNA: TGTGCTAGTGGTCCTTCCGGGAGTGATGAGCAGTTCTTC.

CDR3 in amino acids: CASSLAGGGYEQFF. The CDR3 bases are TGTGCCAGCAGCCTAGCGGGAGGAGGGTATGAGCAGTTCTTC. The chain couples TRBV5-4 to TRBJ2-1, with TRBD2 matching over 11 bases. The CDR3 is made up of 14 amino acids. Germline V gene lookup returns CDR1 SGHNT and CDR2 YYREEE (reference sequence). V dropped 4 bases and J dropped 8; count of bases not matched to a gene: 5.

V and J are TRBV2 and TRBJ2-7; D gene ambiguous. Trimming left V 3 bases short and J 6 bases short, with 12 bases between. The CDR3 spans 13 residues. Looked up from germline, CDR1 is SNHLY and CDR2 is FYNNEI. This CDR3 is CASSDGARGEQYF. The CDR3 nucleotides are TGTGCCAGCAGTGACGGCGCACGAGGCGAGCAGTACTTC.

The chain joins TRBV9 to TRBJ2-1; 10 bases fit TRBD2. V lost 4 bases to trimming and J lost 1 base; unmatched junction nucleotides: 5. This CDR3 has 16 residues. CDR1 and CDR2 (germline): SGDLS, YYNGEE. This chain's CDR3 is CASSPTAGGSYNEQFF. CDR3 DNA sequence: TGTGCCAGCAGCCCGACAGCGGGAGGGTCCTACAATGAGCAGTTCTTC. Full variable domain (rest looked up from reference TRBV9 and TRBJ2-1): DSGVTQTPKHLITATGQRVTLRCSPRSGDLSVYWYQQSLDQGLQFLIQYYNGEERAKGNILERFSAQQFPDLHSELNLSSLELGDSALYFCASSPTAGGSYNEQFFGPGTRLTVL.

V gene TRBV11-3 combines with J gene TRBJ2-3, with D unclear. The CDR3 has 11 amino acids. V dropped 3 bases and J dropped 5 bases, with 3 bases sitting between them. Germline V gene lookup returns CDR1 SGHNT and CDR2 YENEEA. The CDR3 DNA follows: TGTGCCAGCAGCTTTGAAGATACGCAGTATTTT. It translates to CASSFEDTQYF.

The chain is built from TRBV7-2 and TRBJ2-1; 11 bases map to TRBD2. J was trimmed by 5 bases and V by 3 bases; bases with no gene match: 3. Germline assignment: CDR1 SGHTA and CDR2 FQGNSA. CDR3 length: 15 residues. This CDR3 is CASSFELAGDNEQFF. The CDR3 DNA sequence: TGTGCCAGCAGCTTCGAACTAGCGGGGGACAATGAGCAGTTCTTC.

This chain links TRBV5-6 with TRBJ1-1; D is ambiguous. CDR1 and CDR2 (germline): SGHDT, YYEEEE. This CDR3 is built from 14 residues. V was trimmed by 0 bases and J by 1 base, leaving 7 bases between them. CDR3 sequence (DNA): TGTGCCAGCAGCTTGGTCGGAGGGAACACTGAAGCTTTCTTT. It specifies CASSLVGGNTEAFF.

V and J are TRBV7-6 and TRBJ2-4; D is possibly TRBD2 (6 bases). This CDR3 comprises 14 residues. Germline V gene data show CDR1 as SGHVS and CDR2 as FNYEAQ. V lost 4 bases and J lost 9, with 16 bases in between. CDR3 sequence: CASSSLAERGIQYF. In DNA, the CDR3 is TGTGCCAGCAGCTCTTTAGCGGAAAGAGGCATTCAGTACTTC.

The gene calls are TRBV7-2 and TRBJ1-1; no firm D call. The CDR3 totals 13 residues. Germline CDR1 is SGHTA and CDR2 is FQGNSA. Trimming took 0 bases from V and 8 from J, leaving 10 bases between them. CDR3 sequence: CASSLARTSEAFF. CDR3 nucleotides: TGTGCCAGCAGCTTAGCGCGAACCTCGGAAGCTTTCTTT.

This clone has a handful of counts. The chain has TRBV7-2 and TRBJ1-6; D not resolved. The CDR3 consists of 13 residues. The germline CDR1 and CDR2 sequences are SGHTA and FQGNSA. V was shortened by 7 bases and J by 5 bases, with 9 bases between the two germline ends. The CDR3, as DNA: TGTGCCAGCACCCCGACGAATAATTCACCCCTCCACTTT. Translating it yields CASTPTNNSPLHF. Together with reference TRBV7-2 and TRBJ1-6, the CDR3 gives the full variable domain: GAGVSQSPSNKVTEKGKDVELRCDPISGHTALYWYRQSLGQGLEFLIYFQGNSAPDKSGLPSDRFSAERTGGSVSTLTIQRTQQEDSAVYLCASTPTNNSPLHFGNGTRLTVT.

This clone occurred a few times. The rearrangement uses TRBV6-1 and TRBJ2-3; TRBD1 or TRBD2 may be the D gene (5 bases each). The CDR3 totals 15 residues. V lost 7 bases and J 6 bases, leaving 20 bases between the germline ends. The V gene's germline CDR1 is MNHNS and CDR2 SASEGT. The CDR3 spells CASKIFGGISDTQYF. DNA for the CDR3: TGTGCCAGCAAAATTTTTGGGGGAATATCCGATACGCAGTATTTT.

The chain is built from TRBV11-2 and TRBJ1-1; D unresolved. Germline V lookup: CDR1 SGHAT, CDR2 FQNNGV. This CDR3 region has 15 residues. Trimming shortened V by 1 base and J by 1 base, and 10 bases separated the two germline ends. The CDR3 bases are TGTGCCAGCAGCTTAGTGGGCAGCGGGAACACTGAAGCTTTCTTT. It translates to CASSLVGSGNTEAFF.

This chain joins TRBV7-6 and TRBJ1-1; D perhaps matches TRBD1 (5 bases). The V gene lost 5 bases and the J gene lost 7 bases, with 8 bases spanning the gap. The V gene's germline CDR1 is SGHVS and CDR2 FNYEAQ. The CDR3 consists of 11 residues. The CDR3 loop reads CASSGGGEAFF. The CDR3 DNA reads as TGTGCCAGCAGCGGGGGGGGTGAAGCTTTCTTT.